Shown below are 9 T cell receptor beta chains from a single sample sequenced in a study of cytomegalovirus exposure and HLA in healthy donors. Only in-frame clones appear in the TCRdb table, and some are missing; sequencing was by immunoSEQ multiplex PCR. The data hold 300,000 to 400,000 clones, with more than 80% observed a single time. Sequences were obtained from PBMCs. The origin of the receptors is a woman aged 18-30 years in good health and CMV-seronegative.

The rearrangement links TRBV7-9 to TRBJ1-2, with no clear D. V shed 5 bases and J shed 0 bases, with 13 bases lying between them. The CDR3 totals 15 residues. In germline, CDR1 is SEHNR, CDR2 FQNEAQ (reference sequence). For the CDR3, the DNA is TGTGCCAGCAGCCTTGGCAGGCCCTCTAACTATGGCTACACCTTC. Translated: CASSLGRPSNYGYTF.

The chain carries TRBV7-9 and TRBJ1-1; D is possibly TRBD1 (6 bases). CDR1 and CDR2 from the germline V gene are SEHNR and FQNEAQ (reference sequence). CDR3 length: 16 amino acids. V lost 5 bases to trimming and J lost 4 bases, with 20 bases between them. This CDR3 reads CASSPAGAVTSTEAFF. CDR3 bases: TGTGCCAGCAGCCCCGCGGGGGCCGTTACAAGCACTGAAGCTTTCTTT.

This chain uses TRBV11-1 with TRBJ2-3; weak D call: TRBD1 (6 bases). Germline V gene lookup returns CDR1 SGHAT and CDR2 FQDESV (reference sequence). Trimming took 8 bases from V and 4 from J, leaving 19 bases between them. The length of the CDR3 is 15 residues. The chain's CDR3 is CASGTYRDGPDTQYF. The CDR3 nucleotides are TGTGCCAGCGGAACCTACAGGGACGGCCCAGATACGCAGTATTTT.

The chain has TRBV15 and TRBJ2-2; 7 bases match TRBD2. V gave up 0 bases and J gave up 3 bases; unmatched junction bases: 1. This CDR3 region has 15 residues. Germline CDR1 reads LNHNV; CDR2 reads YYDKDF (reference sequence). CDR3 sequence: CATSRDGGDTGELFF. The CDR3 region has the DNA TGTGCCACCAGCAGAGATGGGGGGGACACCGGGGAGCTGTTTTTT.

The chain combines TRBV27 with TRBJ2-1; D gene uncertain. V was pared by 7 bases and J by 3 bases, with 16 bases between. Germline V gene sequence: CDR1 MNHEY, CDR2 SMNVEV (reference sequence). This CDR3 has 15 amino acids. CDR3 amino acids: CASMRLGPRYNEQFF. The CDR3 region has the DNA TGTGCCAGCATGAGGCTAGGCCCCCGCTACAATGAGCAGTTCTTC.

This chain links TRBV2 with TRBJ1-1; no reliable D call. This CDR3 contains 13 residues. CDR1 is SNHLY, CDR2 FYNNEI, per germline. V dropped 8 bases and J dropped 4 bases, with 14 bases sitting between them. DNA of the CDR3: TGTGCCAGCCGGGTTTCGGAGATCACTGAAGCTTTCTTT. Translating it yields CASRVSEITEAFF.

This chain joins TRBV11-2 and TRBJ1-6, with D tentatively TRBD1 (5 bases). CDR1 and CDR2 from the germline V gene are SGHAT and FQNNGV. Trimming removed 1 base from V and 9 bases from J, with 10 bases in between. The CDR3 spans 14 residues. CDR3 in amino acids: CASSLVSGGSPLHF. The CDR3 DNA reads TGTGCCAGCAGCTTAGTGTCCGGGGGTTCACCCCTCCACTTT.

Here the CDR3 reads CASSSRGYSGGEAGELFF. The DNA for the CDR3 is TGTGCCAGCAGCTCCCGCGGTTATAGCGGGGGGGAGGCCGGGGAGCTGTTTTTT. This sequence joins TRBV7-6 and TRBJ2-2; TRBD2 matches 11 bases. This CDR3 region has 18 residues. Germline V gives CDR1 SGHVS, CDR2 FNYEAQ. With 4 bases clipped from V and 6 bases from J, the junction kept 13 bases outside the gene matches.

V and J are TRBV7-8 and TRBJ2-7, with unresolved D. Germline CDR1 reads SGHVS; CDR2 reads FQNEAQ. With 5 bases removed from V and 9 bases from J, the gap between germline ends came to 20 bases. This CDR3 spans 14 amino acids. The CDR3 DNA reads as TGTGCCAGCAGCGAATACCTCTCCCACGAGCGGCAGTACTTC. It specifies CASSEYLSHERQYF.